The 20 T cell receptor beta chains presented below share a single source sample, sequenced in a study of technical replicates of blood from a handful of donors. The repertoire was sequenced with immunoSEQ multiplex PCR; TCRdb's copy has only in-frame clones and lacks some. The profile covers tens of thousands of clones, with nearly 97% appearing a single time and about 0.26% taken by the ten largest. The specimen was T cells isolated from PBMCs. The receptors were sampled from a human donor in good health.

This chain links TRBV19 with TRBJ2-1, with no clear D. This CDR3 is 15 amino acids long. CDR1 LNHDA and CDR2 SQIVND come from the germline V gene (reference sequence). Trimming cost V 5 bases and J 1 base, with 12 bases left between them. CDR3 sequence reads: CASSDAVGSYNEQFF. CDR3 nucleotide sequence: TGTGCCAGTAGTGACGCGGTCGGGTCCTACAATGAGCAGTTCTTC.

This chain links TRBV19 with TRBJ2-3, with D unclear. The germline V gene encodes CDR1 LNHDA and CDR2 SQIVND (reference sequence). The CDR3 sequence is 15 residues long. V was pared by 4 bases and J by 2 bases, with 13 bases between. CDR3 protein: CASSKSVRTTDTQYF. The DNA of the CDR3 is TGTGCCAGTAGTAAGAGTGTTAGAACCACAGATACGCAGTATTTT.

The chain has TRBV14 and TRBJ1-1, with D possibly matching TRBD1 (5 bases). The CDR3 runs to 14 residues. V lost 5 bases, J lost 0 bases, and 10 bases lay in between. CDR1 is SGHDN, CDR2 FVKESK, per germline. The CDR3 bases are TGTGCCAGCAGCATTAAGGACATGAACACTGAAGCTTTCTTT. It encodes CASSIKDMNTEAFF.

J is TRBJ1-2 and V is TRBV13; tentative D call: TRBD1 (6 bases). Germline CDR1 PRHDT, CDR2 FYEKMQ (reference sequence). The V end lost 5 bases, the J end lost 8 bases, and 24 bases lay between the germline ends. CDR3 length: 16 residues. The CDR3 DNA is TGTGCCAGCAGCAGAGATCCGGGGGGCAGGGCGAAGGGCTACACCTTC. Its translation: CASSRDPGGRAKGYTF.

J is TRBJ2-7 and V is TRBV14; a weak D match, TRBD2 (6 bases). Trimming left V 5 bases short and J 4 bases short, with 6 bases between. Germline loops: CDR1 SGHDN, CDR2 FVKESK. The CDR3 has 11 residues. CDR3: CASSSGYEQYF. In DNA, the CDR3 is TGTGCCAGCAGCAGCGGGTACGAGCAGTACTTC.

The rearrangement uses TRBV5-4 and TRBJ1-4, with 8 bases identical to TRBD1. J lost 2 bases, V lost 4 bases, and 4 bases had no gene match. In germline, CDR1 is SGHNT, CDR2 YYREEE (reference sequence). CDR3 length equals 15 residues. The DNA of the CDR3 is TGTGCCAGCAGCACTGGACAGGGTACTAATGAAAAACTGTTTTTT. Protein product: CASSTGQGTNEKLFF.

The chain couples TRBV6-5 to TRBJ2-1, with D tentatively TRBD2 (5 bases). V was clipped by 5 bases and J by 3 bases, with 14 bases between them. The CDR3 spans 15 residues. CDR1 is MNHEY, CDR2 SVGAGI, per germline. CDR3 DNA sequence: TGTGCCAGCAGTCCCGTTCGGGGTTACTACAATGAGCAGTTCTTC. Translated, it gives CASSPVRGYYNEQFF.

This clone was recorded only once. This chain uses TRBV7-9 with TRBJ2-1, with a tentative D call TRBD1 (5 bases). Germline CDR1 is SEHNR and CDR2 is FQNEAQ (reference sequence). Trimming shortened V by 6 bases and J by 4 bases, and 16 bases separated the two germline ends. This CDR3 has 15 amino acids. The CDR3 region is CASSTDSAVYNEQFF. As DNA, the CDR3 is TGTGCCAGCAGTACAGACAGTGCGGTTTACAATGAGCAGTTCTTC.

The gene calls are TRBV9 and TRBJ1-6, with 8 bases that match TRBD1. The CDR3 consists of 15 residues. Trimming at V came to 4 bases and at J to 7 bases, leaving 7 bases not matched to a gene. CDR1 SGDLS and CDR2 YYNGEE come from the germline V gene. The CDR3 DNA follows: TGTGCCAGCAGCCCCCGGACAGGGCTAAATTCACCCCTCCACTTT. Amino acids: CASSPRTGLNSPLHF.

J is TRBJ2-3 and V is TRBV10-1; possible D gene TRBD2, 6 bases. The CDR3 length is 16 residues. The germline CDR1 and CDR2 sequences are WNHNN and SYGVQD (reference sequence). Between the trimmed V and J ends, which lost 5 bases and 3 bases, there was a span of 18 bases. The CDR3 region has the DNA TGCGCCAGCAGTCCGCCGCCGGGACGGGAGACAGATACGCAGTATTTT. Protein product: CASSPPPGRETDTQYF.

The rearrangement joins TRBV29-1 to TRBJ2-1; 7 bases agree with TRBD2. Trimming at V came to 8 bases and at J to 15 bases, leaving 7 bases not matched to a gene. The CDR3 extends over 9 amino acids. Germline CDR1 reads SQVTM; CDR2 reads ANQGSEA. The CDR3 here is CSTQGGRFF. In DNA, the CDR3 is TGCAGCACCCAGGGAGGGCGGTTCTTC.

The gene calls are TRBV5-6 and TRBJ2-5, with TRBD1 identical over 7 bases. In germline, CDR1 is SGHDT, CDR2 YYEEEE. V was clipped by 1 base and J by 4 bases; unmatched bases: 7. This CDR3 contains 15 residues. The CDR3 nucleotides are TGTGCCAGCAGCTTGAGACAGGGCCGACTAGAGACCCAGTACTTC. Protein sequence: CASSLRQGRLETQYF.

This clone was recorded only once. The CDR3 region is CATVPSGGVYEQYF. The CDR3 nucleotides read TGTGCCACCGTACCTTCGGGGGGCGTCTACGAGCAGTACTTC. J is TRBJ2-7 and V is TRBV2, with D possibly TRBD2 on 7 matching bases. The CDR3 covers 14 residues. In germline, CDR1 is SNHLY, CDR2 FYNNEI. Trimming pared 10 bases from V and 3 bases from J, leaving 19 bases between.

This clone was observed a single time. This chain uses TRBV5-1 with TRBJ1-3; D not certain. Germline loops: CDR1 SGHRS, CDR2 YFSETQ. The CDR3 has 11 amino acids. The V end was cut by 2 bases, the J end by 12 bases, with 9 bases between. The CDR3 DNA reads TGCGCCAGCAGCTTCGCGGATAGCATATATTTT. Protein product: CASSFADSIYF. The full variable domain, completed using reference TRBV5-1 and TRBJ1-3, is KAGVTQTPRYLIKTRGQQVTLSCSPISGHRSVSWYQQTPGQGLQFLFEYFSETQRNKGNFPGRFSGRQFSNSRSEMNVSTLELGDSALYLCASSFADSIYFGEGSWLTVV.

This chain connects TRBV6-1 to TRBJ2-2; TRBD1 matches 9 bases. The J segment lost 8 bases and the V segment lost 6 bases, leaving 10 bases of the junction unmatched. CDR3 size: 15 residues. The V gene's germline CDR1 is MNHNS and CDR2 SASEGT. Written as DNA, the CDR3 is TGTGCCAGCAGGCCGGGACAGGGTTTTATTGGGGAGCTGTTTTTT. Its protein product is CASRPGQGFIGELFF.

This clone occurred once. This rearrangement joins TRBV5-1 to TRBJ2-2; the match to TRBD1 covers 9 bases. V lost 4 bases and J lost 6; bases outside the gene matches: 10. The CDR3 consists of 16 residues. The V gene's germline CDR1 is SGHRS and CDR2 YFSETQ. The CDR3 DNA sequence: TGCGCCAGCAGCCAGACAGGGGGTAAGGTCCCCGGGGAGCTGTTTTTT. Its protein product is CASSQTGGKVPGELFF.

The chain recombines TRBV28 with TRBJ2-1; D gene ambiguous. Germline V CDR1 and CDR2: MDHEN, SYDVKM. This CDR3 comprises 15 residues. The V end lost 6 bases, the J end lost 2 bases, and 14 bases lay between the germline ends. CDR3 nucleotide sequence: TGTGCCAGCAGAGGCGGAACCTTTCCCTACAATGAGCAGTTCTTC. It encodes CASRGGTFPYNEQFF.

The chain employs TRBV11-2 and TRBJ1-1; 9 nucleotides match TRBD1. The CDR3 consists of 18 residues. The germline gives CDR1 SGHAT, CDR2 FQNNGV. Trimming at V came to 5 bases and at J to 1 base, leaving 14 bases not matched to a gene. CDR3 in amino acids: CASSPYAPGQGKNTEAFF. The CDR3 DNA follows: TGTGCCAGCAGCCCATACGCGCCGGGACAGGGAAAGAACACTGAAGCTTTCTTT.

In this sample, this clone turned up once. The V call is TRBV5-4, the J call TRBJ2-3; D gene unclear. Germline V CDR1 and CDR2: SGHNT, YYREEE (reference sequence). V was pared by 3 bases and J by 3 bases, with 5 bases between. The CDR3 runs to 12 residues. Here the CDR3 DNA reads TGTGCCAGCAGCTACTGGACAGATACGCAGTATTTT. Amino acid sequence: CASSYWTDTQYF.

The rearrangement joins TRBV6-1 to TRBJ1-2, with D possibly TRBD1 on 6 matching bases. V was shortened by 5 bases and J by 2 bases, with 9 bases between the two germline ends. The CDR3 has 13 amino acids. Germline CDR1 MNHNS, CDR2 SASEGT. The DNA for the CDR3 is TGTGCCAGCAGTATCACAGGGAACTATGGCTACACCTTC. The encoded protein is CASSITGNYGYTF.